This TCR beta chain was identified during a study of cytomegalovirus exposure and HLA in healthy donors. The CDR3 sequence is 16 residues long. The germline V gene has CDR1 SGHRS and CDR2 YFSETQ. Germline trimming cut 5 bases from V and 2 bases from J; bases unmatched to any gene: 9. Clones were sequenced by immunoSEQ multiplex PCR, and TCRdb holds only the in-frame ones, with some missing. The data contain some 170,000 clones, about 82% of them singletons. The sequence derives from a man aged 30-40 years in good health and CMV-seropositive. This chain uses TRBV5-1 with TRBJ1-2; 10 bases are shared with TRBD1. Sequencing input: PBMCs. CDR3 in amino acids: CASSLSPDRGNYGYTF. The CDR3 coding sequence is TGCGCCAGCAGTTTAAGCCCGGACAGGGGGAACTATGGCTACACCTTC.